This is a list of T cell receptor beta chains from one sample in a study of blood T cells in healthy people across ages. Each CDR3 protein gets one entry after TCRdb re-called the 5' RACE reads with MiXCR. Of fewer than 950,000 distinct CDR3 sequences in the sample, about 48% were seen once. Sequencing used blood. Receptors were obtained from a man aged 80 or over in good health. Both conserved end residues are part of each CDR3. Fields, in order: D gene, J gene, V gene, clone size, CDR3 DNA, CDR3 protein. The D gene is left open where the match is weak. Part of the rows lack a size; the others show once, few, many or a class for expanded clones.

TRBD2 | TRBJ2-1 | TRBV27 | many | TGTGCCAGCAGTGCATACGGGACTACCCTTCTATTAACGACGGGGAATGAGCAGTTCTTC | CASSAYGTTLLLTTGNEQFF
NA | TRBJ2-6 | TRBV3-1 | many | TGTGCCAGCAGCCAAGGGACCGGGGCCAACGTCCTGACTTTC | CASSQGTGANVLTF
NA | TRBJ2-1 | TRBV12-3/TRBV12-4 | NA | TGTGCCAGCACCTACGCAGGGGAGACTAGCAGGAATGAGCAGTTCTTC | CASTYAGETSRNEQFF
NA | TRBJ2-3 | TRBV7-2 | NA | TGTGCCAGCAGCTTACTGGGTCCTGAGGATACGCAGTATTTT | CASSLLGPEDTQYF
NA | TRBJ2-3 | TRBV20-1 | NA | TGCAGTGCTAGAGTAGCAGCCGTCACACATACGCAGTATTTT | CSARVAAVTHTQYF
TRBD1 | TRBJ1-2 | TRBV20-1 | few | TGCAGTACCGACAGGGCAAACTATGGCTACACCTTC | CSTDRANYGYTF
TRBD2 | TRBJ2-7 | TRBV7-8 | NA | TGTGCCAGCCGAAGCCTAAAACCTAGCGGGGGGTTCTACGAGCAGTACTTC | CASRSLKPSGGFYEQYF
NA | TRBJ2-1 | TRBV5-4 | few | TGTGCCAGCAGCCTGCAGGGGGGTGAGCAGTTCTTC | CASSLQGGEQFF
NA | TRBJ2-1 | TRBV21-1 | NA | TGTGCCAGCAGCAAAGCGCTTTTGGGGGACAGGGCAGTATTAGAGCAGTTCTTC | CASSKALLGDRAVLEQFF
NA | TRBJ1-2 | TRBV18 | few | TGTGCCAGCTCACCACCGTCGGGGTACTATGGCTACACCTTC | CASSPPSGYYGYTF
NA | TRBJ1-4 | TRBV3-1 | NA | TGTGCCAGCAGACCTAGGACGGCTTCTAATGAAAAACTGTTTTTT | CASRPRTASNEKLFF
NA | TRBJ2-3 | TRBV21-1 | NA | TGTGCCAGCCGGCACAAACGAGCCACAGATACGCAGTATTTT | CASRHKRATDTQYF
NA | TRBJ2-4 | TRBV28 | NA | TGTGCCAGCAGTTCGGCGGGACGGAGAAACATTCAGTACTTC | CASSSAGRRNIQYF
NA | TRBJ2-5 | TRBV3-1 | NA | TGTGCCAGCAGCCAATATTATGAGACCCAGTACTTC | CASSQYYETQYF
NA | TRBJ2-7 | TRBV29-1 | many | TGCAGCGTTGTGGCTCTACGACGGAGCGAGCAGTACTTC | CSVVALRRSEQYF
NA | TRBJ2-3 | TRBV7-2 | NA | TGTGCCAGCAGCTTCTTGGCGGGCCTCGGCAGAGATACGCAGTATTTT | CASSFLAGLGRDTQYF
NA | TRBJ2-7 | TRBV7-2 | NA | TGTGCCAGCAGCTTAGGGACCTACAACGAGCAGTACTTC | CASSLGTYNEQYF
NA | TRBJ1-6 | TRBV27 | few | TGTGCCAGCAGCCCCCGGCGCATCGGTAATTCACCCCTCCACTTT | CASSPRRIGNSPLHF
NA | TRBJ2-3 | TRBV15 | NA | TGTGCCACCAGCAGAGATAATTTAGGGTCTTACACAGATACGCAGTATTTT | CATSRDNLGSYTDTQYF
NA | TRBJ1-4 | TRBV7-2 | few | TGTGCCAGCAGCTCTCCAAGGGATGCGGCAACTAATGAAAAACTGTTTTTT | CASSSPRDAATNEKLFF
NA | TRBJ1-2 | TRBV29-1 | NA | TGCAGCGTAGTCCCCGGAGAAGGCTATGGCTACACCTTC | CSVVPGEGYGYTF
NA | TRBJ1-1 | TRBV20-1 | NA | TGCAGTGCAAGGACAGTAATGAACACTGAAGCTTTCTTT | CSARTVMNTEAFF
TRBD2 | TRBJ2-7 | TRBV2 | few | TGTGCCAGCCAAGGGGCTAGCGGGAGTCGGGACGAGCAGTACTTC | CASQGASGSRDEQYF
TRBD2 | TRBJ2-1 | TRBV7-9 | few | TGTGCCAGCAGCTTAGCACAAGGGACTAGCGGGAGAAATGAGCAGTTCTTC | CASSLAQGTSGRNEQFF
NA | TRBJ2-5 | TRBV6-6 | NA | TGTGCCAGCACCGGGTATGAGACCCAGTACTTC | CASTGYETQYF
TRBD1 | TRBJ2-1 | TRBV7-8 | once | TGTGCCAGCAGAGAATGGGAGTCAGGGGGCCTGTACAATGAGCAGTTCTTC | CASREWESGGLYNEQFF
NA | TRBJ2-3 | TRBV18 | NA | TGTGCCAGCTCACCAGTCACAGATACGCAGTATTTT | CASSPVTDTQYF
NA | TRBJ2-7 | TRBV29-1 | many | TGCAGCGTTGAAGAAGGCAGCTACGAGCAGTACTTC | CSVEEGSYEQYF